This T cell receptor beta chain was recovered during a study of shared clonotypes between healthy human individuals. The CDR3 contains 14 residues. V lost 3 bases to trimming and J lost 8 bases, with 13 bases between them. Germline CDR1 is ENHRY and CDR2 is SYGVKD. Method: immunoSEQ multiplex PCR; TCRdb's copy keeps in-frame clones and lacks some. Among around 2,000,000 clones, around 93% were seen once, and the ten largest hold 1.5% to 2%. Naive CD8 populations comprised CD45RO-negative cells positively selected for CCR7, excluding terminally differentiated effector memory CD45RA+ cells. This TCR was recovered from a man younger than 30 in good health. Some clones in this sample may be carry-over from other donors' samples. Sequenced sample: naive CD8+ T cells from PBMCs. J is TRBJ1-4 and V is TRBV10-3; no clear D. The CDR3 region has the DNA TGTGCCATCAGTGACTCCTCGGACGGGGAAAAACTGTTTTTT. Protein sequence: CAISDSSDGEKLFF.